The clone carrying this T cell receptor beta chain has just one count. This sample is drawn from a study of blood T cell repertoires in COVID-19. Across the whole study: COVID-19 samples collected from the United States, Italy and Spain covered acute and convalescent phases. From T cells, B-cell-depleted T cells, or PBMCs came the material, which was cDNA or gDNA.

V gave up 3 bases and J gave up 4 bases; unmatched junction bases: 11. Germline V lookup: CDR1 SGHNT, CDR2 YYREEE (reference sequence). CDR3 length: 17 residues. Original methodology: Scientists estimated how many nucleated cells there were by amplifying reference gene primers. The method was immunoSEQ multiplex PCR; TCRdb's version includes in-frame clones alone and lacks a portion of them. The D gene and trimming were derived from the DNA, and the V and J assignments and clone size from that table. Seen here are about 140,000 clones, about 90% observed once, and the top ten hold about 11%. The sequence derives from a man in his 60s with active or convalescent COVID-19. Specimen: peripheral blood. This chain uses TRBV5-4 with TRBJ2-2; 8 nucleotides agree with TRBD2. The CDR3, as DNA: TGTGCCAGCAGCTCCCCCGGTGGGACTAGTATCACCGGGGAGCTGTTTTTT. Amino acid sequence: CASSSPGGTSITGELFF.